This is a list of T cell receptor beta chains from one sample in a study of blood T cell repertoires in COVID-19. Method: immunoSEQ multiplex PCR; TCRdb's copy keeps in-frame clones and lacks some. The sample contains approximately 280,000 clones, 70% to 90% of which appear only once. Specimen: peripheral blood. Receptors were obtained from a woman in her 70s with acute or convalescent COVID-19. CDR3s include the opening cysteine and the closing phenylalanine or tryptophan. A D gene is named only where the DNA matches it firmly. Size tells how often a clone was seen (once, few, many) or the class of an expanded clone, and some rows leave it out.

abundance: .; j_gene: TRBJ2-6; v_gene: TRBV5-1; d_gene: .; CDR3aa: CASTPRLSSGANVLTF; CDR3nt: TGCGCCAGCACCCCCCGACTGAGCTCTGGGGCCAACGTCCTGACTTTC
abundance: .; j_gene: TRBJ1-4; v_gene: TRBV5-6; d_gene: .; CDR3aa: CASSLRATVNEKLFF; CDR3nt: TGTGCCAGCAGCTTGCGCGCCACGGTAAATGAAAAACTGTTTTTT
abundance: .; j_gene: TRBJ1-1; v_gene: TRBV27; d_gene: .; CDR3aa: CATRTVGSEAFF; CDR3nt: TGTGCCACCAGGACAGTCGGATCTGAAGCTTTCTTT
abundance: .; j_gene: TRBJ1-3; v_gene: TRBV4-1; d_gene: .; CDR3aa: CASRPPGGNSGNTIYF; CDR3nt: TGCGCCAGCAGACCCCCGGGGGGCAACTCTGGAAACACCATATATTTT
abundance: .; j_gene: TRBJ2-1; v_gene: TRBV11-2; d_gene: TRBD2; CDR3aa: CASSLRLAGGRNEQFF; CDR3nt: TGTGCCAGCAGCTTACGGCTAGCGGGGGGCCGCAATGAGCAGTTCTTC
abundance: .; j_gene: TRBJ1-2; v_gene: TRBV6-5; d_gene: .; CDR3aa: CASSYSIATYGYTF; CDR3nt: TGTGCCAGCAGTTACTCGATCGCTACCTATGGCTACACCTTC
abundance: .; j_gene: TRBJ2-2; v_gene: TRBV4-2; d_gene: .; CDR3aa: CASSQGSLAFTGELFF; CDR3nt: TGTGCCAGCAGCCAAGGTTCCCTAGCGTTCACCGGGGAGCTGTTTTTT
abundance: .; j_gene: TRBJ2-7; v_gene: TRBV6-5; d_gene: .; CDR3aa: CASGPPSLSSYEQYF; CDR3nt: TGTGCCAGCGGACCTCCTAGCCTAAGCTCCTACGAGCAGTACTTC
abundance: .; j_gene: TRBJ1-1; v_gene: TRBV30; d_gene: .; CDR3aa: CAWETGMNTEAFF; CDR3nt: TGTGCCTGGGAGACGGGAATGAACACTGAAGCTTTCTTT
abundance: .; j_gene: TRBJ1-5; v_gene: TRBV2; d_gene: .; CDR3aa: CASSMGLNQPQHF; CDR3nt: TGTGCCAGCAGCATGGGACTCAATCAGCCCCAGCATTTT
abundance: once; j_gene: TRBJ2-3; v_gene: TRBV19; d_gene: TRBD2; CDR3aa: CASSSLAGGLTDTQYF; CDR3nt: TGTGCCAGTAGTAGTCTAGCGGGGGGTCTCACAGATACGCAGTATTTT
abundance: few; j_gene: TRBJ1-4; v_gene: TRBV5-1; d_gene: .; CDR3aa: CASSPRAQGKLFF; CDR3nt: TGCGCCAGCAGCCCCAGGGCTCAGGGGAAACTGTTTTTT
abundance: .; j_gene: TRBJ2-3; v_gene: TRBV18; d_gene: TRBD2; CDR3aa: CASSPPRSGGRTDTQYF; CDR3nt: TGTGCCAGCTCACCTCCAAGGAGCGGGGGCCGCACAGATACGCAGTATTTT